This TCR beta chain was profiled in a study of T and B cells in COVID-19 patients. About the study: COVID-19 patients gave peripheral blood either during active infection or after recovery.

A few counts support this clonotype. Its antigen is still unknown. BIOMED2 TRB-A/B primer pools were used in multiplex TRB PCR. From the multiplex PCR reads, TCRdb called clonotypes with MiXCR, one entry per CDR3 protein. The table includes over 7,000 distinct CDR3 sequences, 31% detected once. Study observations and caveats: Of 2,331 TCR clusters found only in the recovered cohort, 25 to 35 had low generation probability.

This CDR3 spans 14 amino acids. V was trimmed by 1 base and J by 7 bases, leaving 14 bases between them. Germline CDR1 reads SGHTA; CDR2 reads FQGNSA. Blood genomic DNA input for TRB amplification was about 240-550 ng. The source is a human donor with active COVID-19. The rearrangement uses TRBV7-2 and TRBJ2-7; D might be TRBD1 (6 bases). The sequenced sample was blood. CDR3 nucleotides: TGTGCCAGCAGCTTAGACAGGGTGGTGTGGGAGCAGTACTTC. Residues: CASSLDRVVWEQYF.